Listed below are T cell receptor beta chains from one sample, sequenced in a study of cytomegalovirus exposure and HLA in healthy donors. This table comes from immunoSEQ multiplex PCR, and its TCRdb copy is limited to in-frame clones, with some not included. The data contain around 160,000 clones, approximately 78% of them singletons. What was sequenced was PBMCs. All receptors derive from a man aged 40-49 years in good health and CMV-seropositive. Both conserved end residues are part of each CDR3. Each record gives: D gene, J gene, CDR3 length, clone size, V gene, CDR3 protein, CDR3 DNA. A D gene is named only where the DNA matches it firmly. Size is stated for part of the rows, as once, few or many counts, or as a class when the clone is expanded.

>TRBD1|TRBJ2-6|18|-|TRBV7-6
CASSLAPGGQAGANVLTF
TGTGCCAGCAGCTTAGCGCCGGGCGGACAGGCTGGGGCCAACGTCCTGACTTTC
>-|TRBJ2-7|14|-|TRBV28
CASSRTLNSYEQYF
TGTGCCAGCAGTCGGACTCTCAATTCCTACGAGCAGTACTTC
>-|TRBJ1-4|14|-|TRBV5-6
CASSLDLRGEKLFF
TGTGCCAGCAGCTTAGACCTGCGCGGGGAAAAACTGTTTTTT
>-|TRBJ2-7|13|-|TRBV5-1
CASSLDRPYEQYF
TGCGCCAGCAGCTTGGACAGACCCTACGAGCAGTACTTC
>-|TRBJ1-2|13|-|TRBV6-4
CASSDGQIYGYTF
TGTGCCAGCAGTGACGGGCAGATCTATGGCTACACCTTC
>TRBD2|TRBJ2-5|15|-|TRBV5-1
CASSLGASGRETQYF
TGCGCCAGCAGCTTGGGGGCTAGCGGGAGAGAGACCCAGTACTTC
>-|TRBJ2-7|13|-|TRBV18
CASSPPSGYEQYF
TGTGCCAGCTCACCACCGAGTGGCTACGAGCAGTACTTC
>-|TRBJ2-7|18|-|TRBV2
CASSEASSGPVFSYEQYF
TGTGCCAGCAGTGAAGCTAGTAGCGGACCCGTCTTCTCCTACGAGCAGTACTTC
>TRBD1|TRBJ1-3|14|-|TRBV28
CASSLDRVGNAIYF
TGTGCCAGCAGTTTAGACAGGGTTGGAAACGCCATATATTTT
>TRBD2|TRBJ2-5|16|-|TRBV25-1
CASSMSSGRDGETQYF
TGTGCCAGCAGCATGTCTAGCGGGAGGGACGGAGAGACCCAGTACTTC
>-|TRBJ1-5|12|-|TRBV28
CATGLGNQPQHF
TGTGCCACCGGACTCGGCAATCAGCCCCAGCATTTT
>-|TRBJ1-1|14|few|TRBV14
CASANDLGGTEAFF
TGTGCCAGCGCCAACGATTTGGGAGGCACTGAAGCTTTCTTT
>-|TRBJ2-7|13|-|TRBV11-2
CAGSLEGGGEQYF
TGTGCCGGCAGCTTAGAGGGGGGTGGCGAGCAGTACTTC
>TRBD1|TRBJ2-7|15|-|TRBV28
CASSLQGAGFYEQYF
TGTGCCAGCAGCCTACAGGGGGCAGGATTCTACGAGCAGTACTTC
>TRBD2|TRBJ2-1|17|-|TRBV9
CASSPIEGVAGANEQFF
TGTGCCAGCAGCCCGATCGAGGGGGTAGCGGGAGCCAATGAGCAGTTCTTC
>-|TRBJ2-5|14|-|TRBV15
CATSRGQNQETQYF
TGTGCCACCAGCAGAGGGCAGAACCAAGAGACCCAGTACTTC
>TRBD2|TRBJ2-7|13|-|TRBV11-2
CASSLPGGYEQYF
TGTGCCAGCAGCCTTCCGGGGGGGTACGAGCAGTACTTC
>TRBD2|TRBJ2-1|15|-|TRBV6-6
CASSHTSGGDNEQFF
TGTGCCAGCAGTCATACTAGCGGAGGGGACAATGAGCAGTTCTTC
>-|TRBJ2-3|14|-|TRBV7-2
CASSLGVATDTQYF
TGTGCCAGCAGCTTAGGAGTAGCGACAGATACGCAGTATTTT
>-|TRBJ2-7|16|-|TRBV14
CASSQELGQGLAEQYF
TGTGCCAGCAGCCAAGAACTGGGGCAGGGCCTGGCCGAGCAGTACTTC
>TRBD2|TRBJ2-3|16|few|TRBV29-1
CSVASGRASNSDTQYF
TGCAGCGTCGCTAGCGGGAGGGCCTCTAATTCGGATACGCAGTATTTT
>TRBD1|TRBJ1-3|14|few|TRBV29-1
CSGWDRAAGNTIYF
TGCAGCGGTTGGGACAGAGCGGCTGGAAACACCATATATTTT
>-|TRBJ1-4|15|few|TRBV5-4
CASSFRVSGGEKLFF
TGTGCCAGCAGCTTCCGCGTCTCTGGGGGCGAAAAACTGTTTTTT
>-|TRBJ1-5|14|-|TRBV6-5
CASSYSPGDQPQHF
TGTGCCAGCAGTTACTCCCCGGGGGATCAGCCCCAGCATTTT
>TRBD1|TRBJ2-7|14|once|TRBV15
CATSSFAGGHEQYF
TGTGCCACCAGCAGTTTCGCAGGGGGCCACGAGCAGTACTTC
>-|TRBJ2-5|15|-|TRBV7-9
CASSLGGGPEETQYF
TGTGCCAGCAGCTTAGGGGGCGGACCTGAGGAGACCCAGTACTTC
>TRBD1|TRBJ2-2|18|medium-sized|TRBV4-3
CASSQDYRGLGDTGELFF
TGCGCCAGCAGCCAAGATTACAGGGGGCTCGGTGACACCGGGGAGCTGTTTTTT
>TRBD1|TRBJ1-2|16|-|TRBV4-3
CASSQTRGQGGAGYTF
TGCGCCAGCAGCCAGACACGAGGACAGGGAGGCGCTGGCTACACCTTC
>TRBD2|TRBJ2-1|15|-|TRBV19
CASSLTSGSAGEQFF
TGTGCCAGTAGCCTGACTAGCGGGAGTGCTGGTGAGCAGTTCTTC
>-|TRBJ1-1|14|-|TRBV7-6
CASSPRDERPEAFF
TGTGCCAGCAGCCCGCGCGATGAGAGGCCTGAAGCTTTCTTT
>-|TRBJ2-1|11|-|TRBV20-1
CSARDVRTAFF
TGCAGTGCTAGAGATGTTCGGACAGCCTTCTTC
>-|TRBJ1-4|11|-|TRBV7-9
CSSSESGKLFF
TGTTCCAGCAGCGAGTCAGGGAAACTGTTTTTT
>TRBD1|TRBJ1-4|15|-|TRBV6-5
CASSNLGQANEKLFF
TGTGCCAGCAGCAACCTGGGACAGGCTAATGAAAAACTGTTTTTT
>TRBD2|TRBJ2-3|14|few|TRBV30
CAWSASGTTDTQYF
TGTGCCTGGAGTGCGAGCGGGACCACAGATACGCAGTATTTT
>TRBD1|TRBJ2-7|17|-|TRBV7-9
CSSSLGGRGQGAYEQYF
TGTTCCAGCAGCTTAGGGGGTAGGGGACAGGGGGCGTACGAGCAGTACTTC
>TRBD2|TRBJ2-7|14|-|TRBV6-6
CASSPPGLAYEQYF
TGTGCCAGCAGTCCCCCGGGACTAGCCTACGAGCAGTACTTC
>TRBD2|TRBJ2-1|13|few|TRBV10-2
CASRAGGPKRQFF
TGCGCCAGCAGAGCGGGAGGGCCGAAGAGGCAGTTCTTC
>TRBD2|TRBJ2-2|15|-|TRBV7-8
CASSTQALSGMALFF
TGTGCCAGCAGCACCCAGGCCCTTAGCGGGATGGCGCTGTTTTTT
>TRBD1|TRBJ2-7|17|few|TRBV25-1
CASSENLGRGSSYEQYF
TGTGCCAGCAGTGAAAATCTCGGCAGGGGGAGCTCCTACGAGCAGTACTTC
>TRBD1|TRBJ2-5|15|-|TRBV7-2
CASREPGTGHETQYF
TGTGCCAGCAGGGAACCCGGGACAGGGCACGAGACCCAGTACTTC
>TRBD1|TRBJ1-6|16|-|TRBV9
CASSVLGDSGNSPLHF
TGTGCCAGCAGCGTGTTGGGGGACAGTGGTAATTCACCCCTCCACTTT
>-|TRBJ1-5|15|-|TRBV15
CATSRRTAGNQPQHF
TGTGCCACCAGCCGAAGGACAGCGGGAAATCAGCCCCAGCATTTT
>TRBD2|TRBJ2-5|16|-|TRBV2
CASRNLSGRPQETQYF
TGTGCCAGCAGAAACCTTAGCGGGAGGCCCCAAGAGACCCAGTACTTC
>-|TRBJ2-3|13|-|TRBV6-1
CASSEARADTQYF
TGTGCCAGCAGTGAAGCAAGAGCGGATACGCAGTATTTT
>TRBD1|TRBJ1-5|15|-|TRBV30
CAWSGGAGGLQPQHF
TGTGCCTGGAGTGGAGGGGCAGGGGGATTACAGCCCCAGCATTTT
>TRBD1|TRBJ1-1|15|-|TRBV19
CASTDGGNRGGEAFF
TGTGCCAGTACCGACGGAGGAAACAGGGGAGGTGAAGCTTTTTTT
>-|TRBJ1-5|15|-|TRBV28
CASTQIQGWNQPQHF
TGTGCCAGCACCCAGATACAGGGTTGGAATCAGCCCCAGCATTTT
>-|TRBJ1-2|14|-|TRBV18
CASSPKREHYGYTF
TGTGCCAGCTCACCAAAGAGAGAGCACTATGGCTACACCTTC
>-|TRBJ2-1|12|-|TRBV30
CAWSLLGAVQFF
TGTGCCTGGAGCTTGCTAGGAGCGGTGCAGTTCTTC
>-|TRBJ2-6|16|-|TRBV9
CASSAGHFSGANVLTF
TGTGCCAGCAGCGCTGGACACTTCTCTGGGGCCAACGTCCTGACTTTC
>-|TRBJ2-7|12|-|TRBV14
CASSQDTSIEYF
TGTGCCAGCAGCCAAGATACCAGTATCGAGTACTTC
>-|TRBJ2-1|17|-|TRBV9
CASSVLAVINSYNEQFF
TGTGCCAGCAGCGTGCTGGCGGTCATAAACTCCTACAATGAGCAGTTCTTC
>-|TRBJ2-7|15|once|TRBV7-2
CASSLEQGISYEQYF
TGTGCCAGCAGCTTAGAGCAGGGTATTTCCTACGAGCAGTACTTC
>TRBD2|TRBJ2-1|16|few|TRBV7-9
CASSLDGREGLNEQFF
TGTGCCAGCAGCTTAGATGGGCGGGAGGGCCTAAATGAGCAGTTCTTC
>TRBD1|TRBJ1-2|13|-|TRBV28
CASSPQGGYGYTF
TGTGCCAGCAGTCCCCAGGGGGGCTATGGCTACACCTTC
>-|TRBJ2-1|17|-|TRBV7-7
CASSSSPESVAYNEQFF
TGTGCCAGCAGCTCAAGCCCCGAGTCTGTTGCCTACAATGAGCAGTTCTTC
>TRBD1|TRBJ2-1|17|-|TRBV5-1
CASSSFLRDSSYNEQFF
TGCGCCAGCAGCTCATTCCTCCGGGACAGTTCCTACAATGAGCAGTTCTTC
>TRBD1|TRBJ2-5|15|few|TRBV13
CASSSGTGGLKTQYF
TGTGCCAGCAGTTCCGGGACAGGGGGTTTGAAGACCCAGTACTTC
>-|TRBJ2-7|15|-|TRBV7-6
CASSLGSQGSSEQYF
TGTGCCAGCAGCTTAGGAAGCCAGGGAAGTAGCGAGCAGTACTTC